One T cell receptor (beta chain) is described in this entry. Patients picked for sequencing had shown CD8+CD57+ cell expansion detected by flow cytometry. This entry is derived from a study of CD8+CD57+ T cells in acquired aplastic anemia. Trimming took 5 bases from V and 7 from J, leaving 14 bases between them. The CDR3 covers 14 residues. The germline gives CDR1 SNHLY, CDR2 FYNNEI. Template material for TCR beta VDJ and CDR3 profiling consisted of genomic DNA. Using its own MiXCR run on the reads, TCRdb lists one record per CDR3 protein. The table has about 150,000 distinct CDR3 sequences, approximately 52% seen once.

The receptor was derived from a human donor with aplastic anemia. This chain connects TRBV2 to TRBJ2-2; D is perhaps TRBD1 (6 bases). Source material: sorted CD4+, CD8+, or CD8+CD57+ T cells (not recorded which) from PBMCs. The CDR3 bases are TGTGCCAGCAGTTTGCGTCTAGGGGGCGGGGAGCTGTTTTTT. This codes for CASSLRLGGGELFF.